This TCR beta chain is drawn from a study of T cell repertoires in cytomegalovirus infection. About the research overall: CMV infection together with matching HLA type was indicated by public TCR beta signatures. Notes on the study in general: Clonotypes of TCR beta that were HLA-C-restricted and CMV-specific dominated the ex vivo response. Carriage of CMV together with the relevant HLA was identifiable through cumulative public TCR beta family frequency.

A single record per CDR3 protein comes from TCRdb applying MiXCR to the reads. Among some 680,000 distinct CDR3 sequences, roughly 36% were seen once, and the ten largest hold under 3.5%. This CDR3 has 13 residues. V dropped 7 bases and J dropped 8; count of bases not matched to a gene: 5. This clonotype was detected a few times. Its target is not known. This clonotype originated in a human donor in good health (CMV status not recorded). Some clones in this sample may be carry-over from other donors' samples. This chain connects TRBV6-7 to TRBJ1-4; the match to TRBD1 covers 9 bases. TRBV6-7 is classed as an ORF, of uncertain function. Sequenced input: PBMCs. CDR3 coding DNA: TGTGCCAGCAAGGACAGGGGCGGAGAAAAACTGTTTTTT. This sequence encodes CASKDRGGEKLFF.